This T cell receptor beta chain was recovered during a study of blood T cell repertoires in COVID-19. Turning to the study itself: Acute and convalescent COVID-19 samples came from the United States, Italy and Spain.

Trimming cost V 4 bases and J 6 bases, with 16 bases left between them. The germline CDR1 and CDR2 sequences are LGHDT and YNNKEL (reference sequence). The CDR3 has 14 residues. This table comes from immunoSEQ multiplex PCR, and its TCRdb copy is limited to in-frame clones, with some not included. In the table there are roughly 30,000 clones, more than 70% of which are singletons. V usage is TRBV3-1 (or the pseudogene TRBV3-2) and J usage is TRBJ2-7, with a possible D match to TRBD2 (5 bases). The receptor was isolated from a man of 80 years or more with active COVID-19. The sequenced sample consisted of peripheral blood. Written as DNA, the CDR3 is TGTGCCAGCAGCCCGACACTGGCCCGGGGCGAGCAGTACTTC. Encoded protein: CASSPTLARGEQYF.